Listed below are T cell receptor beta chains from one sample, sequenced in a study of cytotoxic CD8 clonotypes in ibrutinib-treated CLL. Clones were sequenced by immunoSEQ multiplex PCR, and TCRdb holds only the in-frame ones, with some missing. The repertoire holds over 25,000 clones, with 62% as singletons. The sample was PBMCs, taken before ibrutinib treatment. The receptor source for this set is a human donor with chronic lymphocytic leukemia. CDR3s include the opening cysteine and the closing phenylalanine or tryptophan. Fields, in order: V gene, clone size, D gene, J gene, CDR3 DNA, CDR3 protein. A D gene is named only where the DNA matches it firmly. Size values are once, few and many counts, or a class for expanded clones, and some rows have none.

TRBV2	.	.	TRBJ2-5	TGTGCCAGCAGTGTGCTCCGACGGATTCAAGAGACCCAGTACTTC	CASSVLRRIQETQYF
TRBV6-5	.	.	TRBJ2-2	TGTGCCAGCAGTTTATCCCGGGGGCGCCCGTCCGGGGAGCTGTTTTTT	CASSLSRGRPSGELFF
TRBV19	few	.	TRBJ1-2	TGTGCCAGTAGTATTGATTCACCTTGGGATGGCTACACCTTC	CASSIDSPWDGYTF
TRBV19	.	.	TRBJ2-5	TGTGCCAGTAGTGACTGGGGCGCAGACCAAGAGACCCAGTACTTC	CASSDWGADQETQYF
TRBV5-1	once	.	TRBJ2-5	TGCGCCAGCAGACCGGGGACCCAAATCGCGGAGACCCAGTACTTC	CASRPGTQIAETQYF
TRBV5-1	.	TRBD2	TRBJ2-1	TGCGCCAGCAGCTCGCTAGCGGGAAACTACAATGAGCAGTTCTTC	CASSSLAGNYNEQFF
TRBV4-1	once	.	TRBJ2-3	TGCGCCAGCAGTTCGGTGGGAGGCCCCCGCACAGATACGCAGTATTTT	CASSSVGGPRTDTQYF
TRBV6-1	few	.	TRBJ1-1	TGTGCCAGCAGTGAGGAGGGGCACACTGAAGCTTTCTTT	CASSEEGHTEAFF
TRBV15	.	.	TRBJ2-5	TGTGCCACCAGCAGAGTGGCGGGTGGGGAGACCCAGTACTTC	CATSRVAGGETQYF
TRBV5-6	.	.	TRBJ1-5	TGTGCCAGCAGCTCGATAACAGGCGCCAATCAGCCCCAGCATTTT	CASSSITGANQPQHF
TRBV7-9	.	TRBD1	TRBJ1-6	TGTGCCAGCAGCTCTCAAGGGACAGCGGCGTCGTTCGCCCTCCACTTT	CASSSQGTAASFALHF
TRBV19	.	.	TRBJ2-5	TGTGCCAGTAGTCCCCCAGGACTAGTGGGGGCAGAGACCCAGTACTTC	CASSPPGLVGAETQYF
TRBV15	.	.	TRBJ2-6	TGTGCCACCAGCAGAGGTTGGGAGTCTGGGGCCAACGTCCTGACTTTC	CATSRGWESGANVLTF
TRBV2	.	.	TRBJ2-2	TGTGCCAGGACAGGTCCCCCGAACACCGGGGAGCTGTTTTTT	CARTGPPNTGELFF
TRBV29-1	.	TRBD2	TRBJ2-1	TGCAGCGTGGGACTAGCGGGGGTTGAGCAGTTCTTC	CSVGLAGVEQFF
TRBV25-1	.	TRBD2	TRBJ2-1	TGTGCCAGCAAACTAGCGGGAGCCAATGAGCAGTTCTTC	CASKLAGANEQFF